This T cell receptor beta chain was captured by sequencing in a study of cytomegalovirus exposure and HLA in healthy donors. Study results and caveats: Published work reported that the classifier diagnosed cytomegalovirus status with high specificity and sensitivity.

This clone has only a few counts. What it recognizes is unknown. The validation cohort, a group of 130 or so subjects, included the donors and was separate from the roughly 670-subject first cohort. Data came from immunoSEQ multiplex PCR; TCRdb stores just in-frame clones and leaves some out. The sample has over 200,000 clones, less than 90% seen once. This TCR was recovered from a woman under 30 in good health and CMV-seronegative. The source material was PBMCs.

CDR3 coding DNA: TGTGCCAGCTCATCGGACAGGTCGGGCTACACCTTC. Translation gives CASSSDRSGYTF. The chain links TRBV18 to TRBJ1-2, with 7 bases identical to TRBD1. Germline V gives CDR1 KGHSH, CDR2 LQKENI. With 5 bases clipped from V and 8 bases from J, the junction kept 5 bases outside the gene matches. This CDR3 region has 12 residues. The variable domain in full, completed from reference TRBV18 and TRBJ1-2, reads NAGVMQNPRHLVRRRGQEARLRCSPMKGHSHVYWYRQLPEEGLKFMVYLQKENIIDESGMPKERFSAEFPKEGPSILRIQQVVRGDSAAYFCASSSDRSGYTFGSGTRLTVV.